This section outlines one T cell receptor (beta chain) sequence together with its context. Its antigen is undetermined. The source of the sample is a study of T cells in Graves' hyperthyroidism and ophthalmopathy. What was amplified from RNA transcripts were TCR beta CDR3 regions. Carried out on the TCR CDR3, a first-round RT-PCR used the HTBI primer set. TCRdb re-derived calls from the multiplex PCR reads in MiXCR, one entry per CDR3 protein. The repertoire includes 250,000 or so distinct CDR3 sequences, about 17% of them detected once, and around 30% sits in the top ten. CDR1 and CDR2 from the germline V gene are LGHNT and FRNRAP. Trimming cost V 6 bases and J 1 base, with 10 bases left between them. The CDR3 sequence is 15 residues long. Study-level points and caveats: The model predicted ophthalmopathy a median around 6 months before onset. Most expanded thyroid clonotypes above 0.001 also appeared in blood.

The genes are TRBV12-5 and TRBJ1-6, with D uncertain. Sequencing was done on a sample of blood. The sequence derives from a woman aged 18-35 years with Graves' ophthalmopathy. CDR3 amino acids: CASGSQGSYNSPLHF. The DNA of the CDR3 is TGTGCTAGTGGGTCCCAAGGTTCCTATAATTCACCCCTCCACTTT.